Listed here are 18 T cell receptor beta chains from one sample, sequenced in a study of blood T cell repertoires in COVID-19. Repertoires were generated with immunoSEQ multiplex PCR, while TCRdb's copy carries only in-frame clones and drops some. Of a few hundred thousand clones in the sample, roughly 86% are singletons; the top ten hold approximately 1.5%. The sample comprised PBMCs or T cells enriched from blood (not recorded which). The origin of the receptors is a woman aged 50 to 65 who had recovered from COVID-19.

This clone appeared a single time. V usage is TRBV3-1 (or the pseudogene TRBV3-2) and J usage is TRBJ1-2; D ambiguous. Per the germline V gene, CDR1 is LGHDT and CDR2 is YNNKEL (reference sequence). The CDR3 sequence is 13 residues long. The V end lost 0 bases, the J end lost 2 bases, and 4 bases lay between the germline ends. CDR3 nucleotides: TGTGCCAGCAGCCAAGACCTCAACTATGGCTACACCTTC. Residues: CASSQDLNYGYTF.

This sequence joins TRBV5-1 and TRBJ2-5; D may be TRBD2 (6 bases). V was pared by 0 bases and J by 4 bases, with 13 bases between. CDR3 length: 15 amino acids. Germline V CDR1 and CDR2: SGHRS, YFSETQ. The CDR3 reads CASSLAGSVGETQYF. The CDR3, as DNA: TGCGCCAGCAGCTTGGCCGGGAGTGTGGGAGAGACCCAGTACTTC.

This chain connects TRBV3-1 (or the pseudogene TRBV3-2) to TRBJ1-1; the D is unclear. This CDR3 contains 14 residues. Deletions cut 0 bases from V and 1 base from J, with 6 bases between. Germline values: CDR1 LGHDT, CDR2 YNNKEL (reference sequence). CDR3 nucleotides: TGTGCCAGCAGCCAAGATCCAGGGAACACTGAAGCTTTCTTT. This sequence encodes CASSQDPGNTEAFF.

The gene calls are TRBV20-1 and TRBJ2-7; the D gene is possibly TRBD1 (5 bases). Germline lookup yields CDR1 DFQATT and CDR2 SNEGSKA (reference sequence). This CDR3 is 11 amino acids long. The V and J ends lost 6 bases and 12 bases respectively, with 18 bases between them. CDR3 sequence (DNA): TGCAGTGCGCAAACAGGTTTTCTCCCGTACTTC. Translation gives CSAQTGFLPYF.

The chain links TRBV5-1 to TRBJ2-7; no clear D gene. The CDR3 loop spans 15 amino acids. Germline V gene lookup returns CDR1 SGHRS and CDR2 YFSETQ. Trimming cost V 0 bases and J 0 bases, with 10 bases left between them. CDR3 DNA sequence: TGCGCCAGCAGCTTGGATCTCCGGAGCTCCTACGAGCAGTACTTC. The encoded protein is CASSLDLRSSYEQYF.

This sequence joins TRBV30 and TRBJ2-2, with unresolved D. Between the trimmed V and J ends, which lost 0 bases and 6 bases, there was a span of 14 bases. This CDR3 has 15 residues. Germline CDR1 and CDR2: GTSNPN and SVGIG (reference sequence). CDR3 region: CAWSVAPRGAGELFF. The CDR3 DNA reads TGTGCCTGGAGTGTAGCCCCCCGTGGAGCCGGGGAGCTGTTTTTT.

The chain joins TRBV29-1 to TRBJ1-2, with TRBD1 matching 7 bases. The CDR3 sequence is 11 residues long. CDR1 is SQVTM, CDR2 ANQGSEA, per germline. J was trimmed by 8 bases and V by 4 bases; bases with no gene match: 4. The CDR3 bases are TGCAGCGTTGTGACAGGGCGGGGCTACACCTTC. This gives the protein CSVVTGRGYTF.

The chain uses TRBV3-1 (or the pseudogene TRBV3-2) and TRBJ2-5, with a weak D call TRBD1 (6 bases). Trimming removed 2 bases from V and 4 bases from J, with 23 bases in between. CDR1 and CDR2 (germline): LGHDT, YNNKEL (reference sequence). The CDR3 totals 18 residues. The CDR3 DNA reads TGTGCCAGCAGCCAAAAAAGGGACATACCCAGTCCCCCAGAGACCCAGTACTTC. Protein: CASSQKRDIPSPPETQYF.

The chain couples TRBV6-5 to TRBJ2-3; TRBD1 aligns across 8 bases. Germline trimming cut 8 bases from V and 7 bases from J; bases unmatched to any gene: 8. CDR1 is MNHEY and CDR2 is SVGAGI in the germline V gene. The CDR3 is made up of 13 amino acids. The CDR3 reads CASRPGGAYTQYF. As DNA, the CDR3 is TGTGCCAGCCGACCAGGGGGCGCTTATACGCAGTATTTT.

This clone has a handful of counts. The chain combines TRBV7-8 with TRBJ2-2, with TRBD2 as a possible D gene (6 bases). CDR3 size: 16 residues. The germline V gene has CDR1 SGHVS and CDR2 FQNEAQ. V was trimmed by 2 bases and J by 0 bases, leaving 10 bases between them. CDR3 region: CASSLKGGTNTGELFF. The CDR3, as DNA: TGTGCCAGCAGCTTAAAGGGCGGGACGAACACCGGGGAGCTGTTTTTT.

This sequence joins TRBV27 and TRBJ2-5, with 10 bases identical to TRBD1. CDR1 and CDR2 from the germline V gene are MNHEY and SMNVEV (reference sequence). The V and J ends lost 6 bases and 2 bases, in that order; junction bases with no gene match: 3. The CDR3 has 14 amino acids. CDR3 amino acids: CASSLGQGQETQYF. The CDR3 DNA reads as TGTGCCAGCAGCCTGGGACAGGGGCAAGAGACCCAGTACTTC.

The CDR3 nucleotides read TGTGCCAGCTCACCCCCCCGGGACACACCAAAATCAAGTGGCTACACCTTC. Protein: CASSPPRDTPKSSGYTF. This rearrangement joins TRBV18 to TRBJ1-2, with a weak D call TRBD1 (6 bases). V lost 3 bases to trimming and J lost 7 bases, with 24 bases between them. Germline-derived CDR1 and CDR2 are KGHSH and LQKENI. There are 17 residues in the CDR3.

The V and J genes are TRBV19 and TRBJ1-5, with TRBD1 identical over 8 bases. J gave up 7 bases and V 4 bases, and 6 bases lay outside the gene matches. The CDR3 covers 14 residues. The V gene's germline CDR1 is LNHDA and CDR2 SQIVND (reference sequence). The CDR3 bases are TGTGCCAGTAGTAAACAGGGGGGCTGGCAGCCCCAGCATTTT. Amino acids: CASSKQGGWQPQHF.

The chain links TRBV4-2 to TRBJ1-1; 9 bases map to TRBD1. The CDR3 has 16 residues. Germline CDR1 reads LGHNA; CDR2 reads YNFKEQ. Losses at the gene ends were 0 bases for V and 1 base for J; bases not matched to a gene: 3. The CDR3 nucleotides read TGTGCCAGCAGCCAAGACGTGGGACAGGGGAACACTGAAGCTTTCTTT. Translation: CASSQDVGQGNTEAFF.

This rearrangement joins TRBV29-1 to TRBJ2-7; D is possibly TRBD2 (6 bases). Trimming took 6 bases from V and 4 from J, leaving 13 bases between them. The CDR3 runs to 12 residues. Germline CDR1 reads SQVTM; CDR2 reads ANQGSEA. The CDR3 sequence: CSVSGLLYEQYF. In DNA, the CDR3 is TGCAGCGTCTCGGGACTCCTATACGAGCAGTACTTC.

The V gene is TRBV7-8, the J gene TRBJ2-7; D is ambiguous. Germline CDR1 and CDR2: SGHVS and FQNEAQ. V was pared by 5 bases and J by 3 bases, with 17 bases between. CDR3 length: 15 residues. The CDR3 region is CASSPDLADNYEQYF. In DNA, the CDR3 is TGTGCCAGCAGCCCTGATTTGGCGGATAACTACGAGCAGTACTTC. The entire variable domain, with the rest obtained from reference TRBV7-8 and TRBJ2-7, is as follows: GAGVSQSPRYKVAKRGQDVALRCDPISGHVSLFWYQQALGQGPEFLTYFQNEAQLDKSGLPSDRFFAERPEGSVSTLKIQRTQQEDSAVYLCASSPDLADNYEQYFGPGTRLTVT.

V is TRBV5-5 and J is TRBJ1-1, with TRBD1 as a possible D gene (6 bases). V shed 4 bases and J shed 3 bases, with 10 bases lying between them. This CDR3 has 13 residues. Germline values: CDR1 SGHKS, CDR2 YYEKEE (reference sequence). This chain's CDR3 is CASSRDMYTEAFF. The CDR3 DNA reads TGTGCCAGCAGCCGGGACATGTACACTGAAGCTTTCTTT.

J is TRBJ1-6 and V is TRBV18, with D possibly TRBD1 on 6 matching bases. V lost 2 bases to trimming and J lost 7 bases, with 9 bases between them. Germline CDR1 KGHSH, CDR2 LQKENI. The CDR3 spans 14 residues. The CDR3 loop reads CASSPAGENSPLHF. CDR3 DNA: TGTGCCAGCTCACCAGCAGGGGAGAATTCACCCCTCCACTTT.